This T cell receptor (beta chain) was identified in a study of blood T cell repertoires in COVID-19. Germline lookup yields CDR1 MNHEY and CDR2 SMNVEV (reference sequence). The ends lost 3 bases at V and 3 bases at J; junction bases unmatched: 4. The CDR3 sequence is 14 residues long. This clone showed up just once. Sequenced by immunoSEQ multiplex PCR; TCRdb stores in-frame clones only, minus some. The sample contains about 140,000 clones, about 70% of which appear only once. The clonotype originates from an elderly man with acute or convalescent COVID-19. Material: peripheral blood. The V gene is TRBV27, the J gene TRBJ2-7; 8 positions agree with TRBD2. The CDR3 nucleotides read TGTGCCAGCAGTTTGAACCGGGGGGGCTACGAGCAGTACTTC. Residues: CASSLNRGGYEQYF.